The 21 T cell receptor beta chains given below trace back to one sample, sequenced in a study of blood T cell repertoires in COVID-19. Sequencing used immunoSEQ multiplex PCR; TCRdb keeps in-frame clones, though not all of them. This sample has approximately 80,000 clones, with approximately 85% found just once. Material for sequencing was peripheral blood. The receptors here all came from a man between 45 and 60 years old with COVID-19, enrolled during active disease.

CDR3 sequence reads: CASLPGQGGQPQHF. The CDR3 bases are TGTGCCAGCTTGCCGGGACAGGGCGGTCAGCCCCAGCATTTT. The chain couples TRBV2 to TRBJ1-5; 9 bases line up with TRBD1. Germline CDR1 SNHLY, CDR2 FYNNEI. The CDR3 consists of 14 residues. V shed 8 bases and J 6 bases; nucleotides not matched to a gene: 8.

In nucleotides, the CDR3 is TGTGCCAGCAATACCTTGGGGAGTGGAAACACCATATATTTT. Translation gives CASNTLGSGNTIYF. The chain couples TRBV5-4 to TRBJ1-3, with D hard to call. This CDR3 has 14 residues. Per the germline V gene, CDR1 is SGHNT and CDR2 is YYREEE (reference sequence). V was cut by 6 bases and J by 3 bases, with 13 bases left in between.

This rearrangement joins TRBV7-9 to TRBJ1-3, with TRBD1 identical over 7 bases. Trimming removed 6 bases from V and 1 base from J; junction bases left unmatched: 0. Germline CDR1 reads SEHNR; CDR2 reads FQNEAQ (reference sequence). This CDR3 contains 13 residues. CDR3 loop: CASRTGSGNTIYF. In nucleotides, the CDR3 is TGTGCCAGCAGGACAGGGTCTGGAAACACCATATATTTT.

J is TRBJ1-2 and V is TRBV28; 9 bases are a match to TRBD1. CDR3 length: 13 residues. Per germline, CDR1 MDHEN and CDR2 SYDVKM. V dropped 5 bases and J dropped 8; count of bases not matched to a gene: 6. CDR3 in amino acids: CASSPWDRDGYTF. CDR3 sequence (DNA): TGTGCCAGCAGTCCGTGGGACAGGGACGGCTACACCTTC.

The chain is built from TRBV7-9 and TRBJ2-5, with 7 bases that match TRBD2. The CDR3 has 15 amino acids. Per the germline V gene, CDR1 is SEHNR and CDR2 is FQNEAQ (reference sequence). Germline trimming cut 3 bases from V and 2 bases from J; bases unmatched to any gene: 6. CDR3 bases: TGTGCCAGCAGCTTCGGGGACTACCTACAAGAGACCCAGTACTTC. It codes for CASSFGDYLQETQYF.

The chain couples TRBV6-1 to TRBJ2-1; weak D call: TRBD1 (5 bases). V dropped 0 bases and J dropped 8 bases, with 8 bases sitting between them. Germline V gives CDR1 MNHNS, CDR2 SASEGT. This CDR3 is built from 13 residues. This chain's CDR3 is CASSEAGAYEQFF. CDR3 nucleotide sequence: TGTGCCAGCAGTGAAGCAGGGGCGTATGAGCAGTTCTTC.

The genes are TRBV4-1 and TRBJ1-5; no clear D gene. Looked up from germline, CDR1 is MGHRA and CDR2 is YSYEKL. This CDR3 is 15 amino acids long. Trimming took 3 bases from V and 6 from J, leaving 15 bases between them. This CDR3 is CASSQVIGMAQPQHF. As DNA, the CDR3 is TGCGCCAGCAGCCAGGTAATCGGGATGGCTCAGCCCCAGCATTTT.

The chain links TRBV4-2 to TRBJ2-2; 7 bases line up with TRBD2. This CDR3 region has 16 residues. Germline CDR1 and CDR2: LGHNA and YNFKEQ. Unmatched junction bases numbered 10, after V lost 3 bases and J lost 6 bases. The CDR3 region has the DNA TGTGCCAGCAGCCACAGAGGTGGTAGCGGGCCCGGGGAGCTGTTTTTT. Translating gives CASSHRGGSGPGELFF.

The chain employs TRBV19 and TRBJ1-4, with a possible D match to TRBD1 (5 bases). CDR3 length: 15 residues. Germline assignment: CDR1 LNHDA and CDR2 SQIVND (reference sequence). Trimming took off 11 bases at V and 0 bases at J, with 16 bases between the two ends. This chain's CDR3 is CALEDRRATNEKLFF. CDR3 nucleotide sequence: TGTGCCTTAGAAGACAGACGAGCAACTAATGAAAAACTGTTTTTT.

CDR3 sequence reads: CASNRGSESEKLFF. The CDR3 DNA reads TGTGCCAGTAATAGAGGCAGCGAAAGCGAAAAACTGTTTTTT. The chain carries TRBV19 and TRBJ1-4; D ambiguous. Germline lookup yields CDR1 LNHDA and CDR2 SQIVND (reference sequence). This CDR3 comprises 14 residues. V dropped 7 bases and J dropped 8 bases, with 17 bases sitting between them.

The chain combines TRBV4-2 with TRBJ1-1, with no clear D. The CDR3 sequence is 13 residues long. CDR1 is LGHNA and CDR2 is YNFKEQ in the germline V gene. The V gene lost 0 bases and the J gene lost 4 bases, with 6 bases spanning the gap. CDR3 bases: TGTGCCAGCAGCCAAGATACGGGCACTGAAGCTTTCTTT. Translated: CASSQDTGTEAFF.

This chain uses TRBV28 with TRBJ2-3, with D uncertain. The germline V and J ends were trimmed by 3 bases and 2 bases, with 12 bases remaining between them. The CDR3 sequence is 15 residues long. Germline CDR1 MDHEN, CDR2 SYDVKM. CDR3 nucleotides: TGTGCCAGCAGTTTCTTACGGAGTGCCACAGATACGCAGTATTTT. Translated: CASSFLRSATDTQYF.

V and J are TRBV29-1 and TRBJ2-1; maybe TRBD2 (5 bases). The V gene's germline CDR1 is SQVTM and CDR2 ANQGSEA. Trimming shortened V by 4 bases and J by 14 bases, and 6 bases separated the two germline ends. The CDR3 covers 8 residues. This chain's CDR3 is CSVVGEFF. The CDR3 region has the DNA TGCAGCGTTGTGGGAGAGTTCTTC.

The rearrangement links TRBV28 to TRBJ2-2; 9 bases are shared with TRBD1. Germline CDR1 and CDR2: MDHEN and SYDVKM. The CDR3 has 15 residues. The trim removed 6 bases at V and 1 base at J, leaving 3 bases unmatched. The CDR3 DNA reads TGTGCCAGCAGGTACAGGGGGCTGAACACCGGGGAGCTGTTTTTT. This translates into CASRYRGLNTGELFF.

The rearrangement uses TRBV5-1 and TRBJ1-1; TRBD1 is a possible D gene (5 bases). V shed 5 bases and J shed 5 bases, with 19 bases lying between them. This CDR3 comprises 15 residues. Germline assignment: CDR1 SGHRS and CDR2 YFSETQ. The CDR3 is CASRKDLARGTEAFF. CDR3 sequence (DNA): TGCGCCAGCAGAAAGGACCTCGCGCGGGGGACTGAAGCTTTCTTT.

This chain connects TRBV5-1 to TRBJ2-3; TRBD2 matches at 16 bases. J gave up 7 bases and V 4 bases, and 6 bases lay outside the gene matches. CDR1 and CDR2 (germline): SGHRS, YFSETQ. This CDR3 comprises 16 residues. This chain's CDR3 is CASSDEGLAGGYTQYF. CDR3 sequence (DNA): TGCGCCAGCAGCGACGAGGGACTAGCGGGGGGGTATACGCAGTATTTT.

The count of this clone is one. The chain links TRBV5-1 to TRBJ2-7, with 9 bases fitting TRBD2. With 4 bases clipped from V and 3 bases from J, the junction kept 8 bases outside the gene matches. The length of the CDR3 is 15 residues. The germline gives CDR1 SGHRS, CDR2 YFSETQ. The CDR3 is CASSPGTSRFYEQYF. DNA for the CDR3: TGCGCCAGCAGCCCCGGGACTAGCAGATTCTACGAGCAGTACTTC.

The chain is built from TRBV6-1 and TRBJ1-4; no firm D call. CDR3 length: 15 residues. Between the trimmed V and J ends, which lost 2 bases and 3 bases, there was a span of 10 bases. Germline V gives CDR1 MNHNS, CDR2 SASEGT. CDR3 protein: CASSESPGANEKLFF. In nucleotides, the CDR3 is TGTGCCAGCAGTGAATCCCCGGGAGCTAATGAAAAACTGTTTTTT.

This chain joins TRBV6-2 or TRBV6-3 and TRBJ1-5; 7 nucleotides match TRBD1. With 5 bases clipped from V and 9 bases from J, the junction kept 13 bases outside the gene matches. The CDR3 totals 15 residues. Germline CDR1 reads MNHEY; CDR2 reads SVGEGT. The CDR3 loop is CASSPRGRGFRPQHF. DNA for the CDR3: TGTGCCAGCAGTCCCCGGGGCAGGGGGTTCCGGCCCCAGCATTTT.

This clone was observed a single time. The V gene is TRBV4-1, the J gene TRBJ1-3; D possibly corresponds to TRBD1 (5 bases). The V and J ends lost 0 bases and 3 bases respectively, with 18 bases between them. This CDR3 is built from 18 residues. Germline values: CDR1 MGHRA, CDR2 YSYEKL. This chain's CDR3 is CASSQDPLGAAGGNTIYF. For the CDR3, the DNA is TGCGCCAGCAGCCAAGACCCTTTAGGGGCGGCTGGTGGAAACACCATATATTTT.

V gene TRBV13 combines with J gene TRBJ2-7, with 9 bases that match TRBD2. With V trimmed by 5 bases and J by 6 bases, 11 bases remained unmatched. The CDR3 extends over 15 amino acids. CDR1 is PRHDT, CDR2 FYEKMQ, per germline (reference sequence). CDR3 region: CASSKILAGVFEQYF. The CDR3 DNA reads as TGTGCCAGCAGCAAAATACTAGCGGGCGTTTTCGAGCAGTACTTC.